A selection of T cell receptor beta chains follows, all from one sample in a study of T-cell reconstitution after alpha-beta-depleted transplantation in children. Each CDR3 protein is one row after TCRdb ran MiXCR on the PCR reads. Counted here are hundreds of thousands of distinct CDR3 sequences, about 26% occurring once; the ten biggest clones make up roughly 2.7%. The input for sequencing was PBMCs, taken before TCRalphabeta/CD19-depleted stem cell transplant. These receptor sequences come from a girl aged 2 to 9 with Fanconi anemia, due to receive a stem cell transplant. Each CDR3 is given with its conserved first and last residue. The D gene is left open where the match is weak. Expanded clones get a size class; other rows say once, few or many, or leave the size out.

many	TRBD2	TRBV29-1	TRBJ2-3	TGCAGCGTTGAAGGGCGGGAGGCCAGCACAGATACGCAGTATTTT	CSVEGREASTDTQYF
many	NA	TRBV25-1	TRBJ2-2	TGTGCCAGCAGAGCCCCCTCGACCGGGCTCCAGCCCGGGGAGCTGTTTTTT	CASRAPSTGLQPGELFF
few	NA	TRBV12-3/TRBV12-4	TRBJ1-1	TGTGCCAGCAGTTTAGCGGGATTGGTCACTGAAGCTTTCTTT	CASSLAGLVTEAFF
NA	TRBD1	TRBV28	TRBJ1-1	TGTGCCAGCAGTTTGGGACAGGTGTTAAGGATGAACACTGAAGCTTTCTTT	CASSLGQVLRMNTEAFF
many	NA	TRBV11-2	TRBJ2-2	TGTGCCAGCAGCGTCCCCGGGACAACCAACACCGGGGAGCTGTTTTTT	CASSVPGTTNTGELFF
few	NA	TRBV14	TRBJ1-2	TGTGCCAGCAGGGTGGGCGGCTACACCTTC	CASRVGGYTF
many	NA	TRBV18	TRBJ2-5	TGTGCCAGCTCACCACCCCCGTACTTC	CASSPPPYF
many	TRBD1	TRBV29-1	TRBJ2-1	TGCAGCGTTGGACAGGGGTACAATGAGCAGTTCTTC	CSVGQGYNEQFF
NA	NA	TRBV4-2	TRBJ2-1	TGTGCCAGCAGCCAAGATTGGGGAACCCTTCGGGATCAGCAGTTCTTC	CASSQDWGTLRDQQFF
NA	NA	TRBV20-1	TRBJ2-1	TGCAGTGCTAGGTCCGGGGGGCGTGGGGGCAATGAGCAGTTCTTC	CSARSGGRGGNEQFF
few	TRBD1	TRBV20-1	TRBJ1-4	TGCAGTGCTAGGGCTCGACAGGGGGCGGGGAGAAGAGAAAAACTGTTTTTT	CSARARQGAGRREKLFF
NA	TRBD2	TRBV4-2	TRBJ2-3	TGTGCCAGCAGCCAAGATTATAGCGGGGGACCTCTCATCACAGATACGCAGTATTTT	CASSQDYSGGPLITDTQYF
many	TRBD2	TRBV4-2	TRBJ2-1	TGTGCCAGCAGCCAAGTGTCTAGCGGGAGAATAAACAATGAGCAGTTCTTC	CASSQVSSGRINNEQFF
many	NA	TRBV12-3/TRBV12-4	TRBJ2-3	TGTGCCAGCAGTTGGGCAGATACGCAGTATTTT	CASSWADTQYF
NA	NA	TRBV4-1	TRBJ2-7	TGCGCCAGCAGCCAACTGGGCGGGCGGGACGAGCAGTACTTC	CASSQLGGRDEQYF
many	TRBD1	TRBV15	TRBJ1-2	TGTGCCACCAGCAGAGACCCCTTTACAGGGGCGGATGGCTACACCTTC	CATSRDPFTGADGYTF
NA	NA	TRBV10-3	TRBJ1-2	TGTGCCATCAGTTCGGGACAAGACGCCTATGGCTACACCTTC	CAISSGQDAYGYTF
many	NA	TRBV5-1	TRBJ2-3	TGCGCCAGCAGGGGCCTTGGCAGCACAGATACGCAGTATTTT	CASRGLGSTDTQYF
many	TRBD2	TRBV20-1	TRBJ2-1	TGCAGTGCTAGATCCGGGGGGGCGTACAATGAGCAGTTCTTC	CSARSGGAYNEQFF
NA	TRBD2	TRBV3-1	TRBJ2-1	TGTGCCAGCAGCCTAGCGGGAAATGATGTAGCGGGGCAGTTCTTC	CASSLAGNDVAGQFF
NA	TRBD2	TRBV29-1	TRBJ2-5	TGCAGCGTGGACTCTAGGAGCGGGGGGATGAAGACCCAGTACTTC	CSVDSRSGGMKTQYF
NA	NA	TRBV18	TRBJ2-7	TGTGCCAGCTCACCCGGGACGGTCAAATCCTACGAGCAGTACTTC	CASSPGTVKSYEQYF